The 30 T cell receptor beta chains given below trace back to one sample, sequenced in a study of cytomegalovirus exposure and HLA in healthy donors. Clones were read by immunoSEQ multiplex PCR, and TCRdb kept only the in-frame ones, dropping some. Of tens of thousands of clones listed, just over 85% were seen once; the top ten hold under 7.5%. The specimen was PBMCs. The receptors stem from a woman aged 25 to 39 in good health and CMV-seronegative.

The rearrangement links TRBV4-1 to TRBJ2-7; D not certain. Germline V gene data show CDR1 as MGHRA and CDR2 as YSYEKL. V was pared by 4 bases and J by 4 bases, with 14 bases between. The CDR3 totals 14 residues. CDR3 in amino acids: CASSPSFGVYEQYF. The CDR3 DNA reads TGCGCCAGCAGCCCATCTTTCGGAGTTTACGAGCAGTACTTC.

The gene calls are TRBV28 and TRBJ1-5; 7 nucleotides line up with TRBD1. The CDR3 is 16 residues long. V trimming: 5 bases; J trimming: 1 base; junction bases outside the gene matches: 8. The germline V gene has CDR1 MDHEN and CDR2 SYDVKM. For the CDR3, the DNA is TGTGCCAGCAGTGCCTACAGGGGACTGAGCAATCAGCCCCAGCATTTT. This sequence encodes CASSAYRGLSNQPQHF.

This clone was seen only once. CDR3 DNA sequence: TGCAGCGTTTCCGGGACTAGCCTCGATCGGGATACGCAGTATTTT. Translated: CSVSGTSLDRDTQYF. The chain couples TRBV29-1 to TRBJ2-3, with 9 positions matching TRBD2. Trimming cost V 5 bases and J 6 bases; bases outside gene matches: 12. This CDR3 has 15 amino acids. The germline V gene encodes CDR1 SQVTM and CDR2 ANQGSEA.

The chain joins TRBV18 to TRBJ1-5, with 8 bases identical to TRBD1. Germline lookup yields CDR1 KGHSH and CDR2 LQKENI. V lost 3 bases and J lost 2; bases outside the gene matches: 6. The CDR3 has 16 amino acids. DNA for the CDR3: TGTGCCAGCTCACCCCCGGGACAGGAGCGCAATCAGCCCCAGCATTTT. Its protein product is CASSPPGQERNQPQHF.

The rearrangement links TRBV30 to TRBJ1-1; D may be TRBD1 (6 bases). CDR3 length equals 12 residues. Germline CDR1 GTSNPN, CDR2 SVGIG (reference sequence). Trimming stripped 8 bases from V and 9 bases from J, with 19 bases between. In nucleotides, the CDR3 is TGTGCCGGCAGCACAGGGTTCGATAAAGCTTTCTTT. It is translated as CAGSTGFDKAFF.

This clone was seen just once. Written as DNA, the CDR3 is TGCGCCAGCAGCTTGGTTGCCCAAATCGACAGTCCCTACGAGCAGTACTTC. It yields the protein CASSLVAQIDSPYEQYF. V and J are TRBV5-1 and TRBJ2-7, with a tentative D call TRBD1 (5 bases). Trimming took 0 bases from V and 2 from J, leaving 18 bases between them. Germline CDR1 SGHRS, CDR2 YFSETQ. The length of the CDR3 is 17 residues.

The chain's CDR3 is CASSLAGLRTDSYEQYF. The CDR3 DNA reads TGCGCCAGCAGCTTGGCCGGGCTGAGGACAGACTCCTACGAGCAGTACTTC. The chain carries TRBV5-1 and TRBJ2-7; weak D call: TRBD1 (6 bases). Germline V gene sequence: CDR1 SGHRS, CDR2 YFSETQ. This CDR3 contains 17 residues. V lost 0 bases, J lost 0 bases, and 16 bases lay in between.

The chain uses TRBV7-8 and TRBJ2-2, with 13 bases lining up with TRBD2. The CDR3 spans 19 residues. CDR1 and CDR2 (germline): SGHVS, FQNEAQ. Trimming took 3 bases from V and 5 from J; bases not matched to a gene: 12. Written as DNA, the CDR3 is TGTGCCAGCAGCTTTGGGATCGGACTAGCGGGAGTTGGGACCGGGGAGCTGTTTTTT. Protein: CASSFGIGLAGVGTGELFF.

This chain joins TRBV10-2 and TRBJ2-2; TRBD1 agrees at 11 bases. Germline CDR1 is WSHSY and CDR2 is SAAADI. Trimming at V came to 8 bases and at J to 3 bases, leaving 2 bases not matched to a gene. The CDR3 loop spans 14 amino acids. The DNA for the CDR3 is TGCGCCAGCTGGGACAGGGGGGACACCGGGGAGCTGTTTTTT. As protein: CASWDRGDTGELFF.

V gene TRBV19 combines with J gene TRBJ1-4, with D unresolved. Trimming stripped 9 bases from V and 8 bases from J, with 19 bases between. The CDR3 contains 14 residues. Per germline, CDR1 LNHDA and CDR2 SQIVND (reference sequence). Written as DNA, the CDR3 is TGTGCCAGCCGACCCCGTGGAGGCCGGGAAAAACTGTTTTTT. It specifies CASRPRGGREKLFF.

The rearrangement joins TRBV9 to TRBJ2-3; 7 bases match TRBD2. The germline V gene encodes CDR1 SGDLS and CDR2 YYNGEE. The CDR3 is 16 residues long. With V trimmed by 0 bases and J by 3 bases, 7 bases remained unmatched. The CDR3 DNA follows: TGTGCCAGCAGCGTAGCGGGGGGAGGGCCGACAGATACGCAGTATTTT. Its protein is CASSVAGGGPTDTQYF.

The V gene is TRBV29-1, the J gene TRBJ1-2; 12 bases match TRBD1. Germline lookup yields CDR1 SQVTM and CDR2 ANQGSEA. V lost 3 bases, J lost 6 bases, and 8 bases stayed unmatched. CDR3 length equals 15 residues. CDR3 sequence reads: CSVDKGTGGMNGYTF. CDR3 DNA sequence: TGCAGCGTTGACAAAGGGACAGGGGGCATGAATGGCTACACCTTC.

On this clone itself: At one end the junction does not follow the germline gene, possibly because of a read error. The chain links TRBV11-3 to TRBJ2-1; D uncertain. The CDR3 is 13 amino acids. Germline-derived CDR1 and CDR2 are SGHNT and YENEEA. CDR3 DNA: TGCGCCAGCAGCATACCGCCCTTAGATGAGCAGTTCTTC. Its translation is CASSIPPLDEQFF.

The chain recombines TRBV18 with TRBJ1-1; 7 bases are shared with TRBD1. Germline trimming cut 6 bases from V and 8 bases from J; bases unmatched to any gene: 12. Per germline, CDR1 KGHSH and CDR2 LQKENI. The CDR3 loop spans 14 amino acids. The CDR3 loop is CASSLRDSRGEAFF. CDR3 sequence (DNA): TGTGCCAGCTCCTTGCGGGACAGCCGAGGAGAAGCTTTCTTT.

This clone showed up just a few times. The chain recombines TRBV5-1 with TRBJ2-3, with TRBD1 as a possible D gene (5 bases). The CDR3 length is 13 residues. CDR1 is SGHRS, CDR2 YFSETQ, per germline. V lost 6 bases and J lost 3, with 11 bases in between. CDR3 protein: CASTEGVTDTQYF. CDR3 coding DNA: TGCGCCAGCACGGAAGGGGTTACAGATACGCAGTATTTT.

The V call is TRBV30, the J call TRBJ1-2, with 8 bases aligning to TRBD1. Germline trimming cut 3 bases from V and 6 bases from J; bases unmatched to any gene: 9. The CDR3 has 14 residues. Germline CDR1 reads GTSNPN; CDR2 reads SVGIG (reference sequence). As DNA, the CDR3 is TGTGCCTGGAGGGGACAGGTTGGAGGACATGGCTACACCTTC. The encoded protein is CAWRGQVGGHGYTF.

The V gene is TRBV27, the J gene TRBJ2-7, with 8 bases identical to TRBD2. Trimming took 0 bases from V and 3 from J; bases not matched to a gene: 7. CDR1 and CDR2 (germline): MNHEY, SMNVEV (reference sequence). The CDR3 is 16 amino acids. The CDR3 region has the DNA TGTGCCAGCAGTTTATCAACAGCGGGAGCAAACTACGAGCAGTACTTC. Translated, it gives CASSLSTAGANYEQYF.

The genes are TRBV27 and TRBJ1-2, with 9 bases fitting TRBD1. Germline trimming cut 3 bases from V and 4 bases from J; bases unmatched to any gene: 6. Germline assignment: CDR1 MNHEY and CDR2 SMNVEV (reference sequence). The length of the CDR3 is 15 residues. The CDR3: CASSFGQGSPYGYTF. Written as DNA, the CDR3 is TGTGCCAGCAGTTTTGGACAGGGGTCCCCCTATGGCTACACCTTC.

CDR3 DNA: TGTGCCAGCAGCTTAAGGGGGCATACGCAGTATTTT. It is translated as CASSLRGHTQYF. The chain recombines TRBV7-2 with TRBJ2-3; 7 bases line up with TRBD1. The V gene's germline CDR1 is SGHTA and CDR2 FQGNSA. Trimming at V came to 2 bases and at J to 7 bases, leaving 0 bases not matched to a gene. The CDR3 extends over 12 amino acids.

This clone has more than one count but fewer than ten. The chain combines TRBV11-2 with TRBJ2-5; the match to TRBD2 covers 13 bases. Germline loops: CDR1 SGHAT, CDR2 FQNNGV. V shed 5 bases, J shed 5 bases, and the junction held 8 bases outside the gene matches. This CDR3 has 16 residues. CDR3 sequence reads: CASSPTSGRAVETQYF. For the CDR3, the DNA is TGTGCCAGCAGCCCTACTAGCGGGAGGGCCGTGGAGACCCAGTACTTC. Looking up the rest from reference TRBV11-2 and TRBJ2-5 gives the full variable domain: EAGVAQSPRYKIIEKRQSVAFWCNPISGHATLYWYQQILGQGPKLLIQFQNNGVVDDSQLPKDRFSAERLKGVDSTLKIQPAKLEDSAVYLCASSPTSGRAVETQYFGPGTRLLVL.

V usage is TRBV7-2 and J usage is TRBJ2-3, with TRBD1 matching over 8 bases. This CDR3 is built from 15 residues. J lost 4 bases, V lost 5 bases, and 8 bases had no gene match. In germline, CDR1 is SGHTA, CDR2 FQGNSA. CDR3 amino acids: CASSQTGAIADTQYF. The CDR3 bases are TGTGCCAGCAGCCAGACAGGGGCGATCGCAGATACGCAGTATTTT.

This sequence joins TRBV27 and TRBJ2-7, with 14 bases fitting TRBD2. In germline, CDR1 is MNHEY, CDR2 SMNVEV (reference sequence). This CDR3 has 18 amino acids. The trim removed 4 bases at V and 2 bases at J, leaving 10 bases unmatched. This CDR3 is CASSSERLAGGPAYEQYF. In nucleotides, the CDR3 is TGTGCCAGCAGTTCAGAGAGACTAGCGGGAGGGCCGGCCTACGAGCAGTACTTC.

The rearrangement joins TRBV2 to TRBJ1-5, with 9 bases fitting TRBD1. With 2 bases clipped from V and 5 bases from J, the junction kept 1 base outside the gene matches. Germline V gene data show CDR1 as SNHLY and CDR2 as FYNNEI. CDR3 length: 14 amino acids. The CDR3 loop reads CASSEWTGDQPQHF. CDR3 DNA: TGTGCCAGCAGTGAATGGACAGGGGATCAGCCCCAGCATTTT.

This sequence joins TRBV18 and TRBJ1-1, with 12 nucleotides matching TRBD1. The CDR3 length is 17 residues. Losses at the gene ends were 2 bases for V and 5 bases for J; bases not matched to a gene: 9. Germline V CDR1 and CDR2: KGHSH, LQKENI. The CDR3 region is CASSPYGTGGVRTEAFF. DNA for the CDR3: TGTGCCAGCTCACCATATGGGACAGGGGGCGTGAGGACTGAAGCTTTCTTT.

For the CDR3, the DNA is TGTGCCAGCAGCCCCACACTAGCGGGAGGATACGAGCAGTACTTC. Its translation: CASSPTLAGGYEQYF. This sequence joins TRBV7-2 and TRBJ2-7, with 12 bases matching TRBD2. CDR1 and CDR2 from the germline V gene are SGHTA and FQGNSA. The CDR3 is 15 residues long. The ends lost 5 bases at V and 4 bases at J; junction bases unmatched: 6.

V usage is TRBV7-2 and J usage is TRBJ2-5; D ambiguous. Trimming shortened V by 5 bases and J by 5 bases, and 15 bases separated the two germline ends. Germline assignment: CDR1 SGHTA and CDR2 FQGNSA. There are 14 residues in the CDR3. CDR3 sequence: CASSDEAVGETQYF. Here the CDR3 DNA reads TGTGCCAGCAGCGACGAGGCGGTTGGGGAGACCCAGTACTTC.

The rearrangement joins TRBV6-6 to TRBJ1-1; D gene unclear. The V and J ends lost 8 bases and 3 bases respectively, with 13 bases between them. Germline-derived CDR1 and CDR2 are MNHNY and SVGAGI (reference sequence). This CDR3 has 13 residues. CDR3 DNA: TGTGCCAGCTCGCCAGGAAGCTACACTGAAGCTTTCTTT. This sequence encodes CASSPGSYTEAFF.

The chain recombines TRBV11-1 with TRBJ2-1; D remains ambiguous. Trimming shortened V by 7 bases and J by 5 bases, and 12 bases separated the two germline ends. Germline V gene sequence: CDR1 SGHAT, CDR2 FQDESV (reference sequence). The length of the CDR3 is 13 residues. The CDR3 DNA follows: TGTGCCAGCACCGCGTCACCCAACAATGAGCAGTTCTTC. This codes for CASTASPNNEQFF. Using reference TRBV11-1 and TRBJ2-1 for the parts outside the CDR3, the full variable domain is EAEVAQSPRYKITEKSQAVAFWCDPISGHATLYWYRQILGQGPELLVQFQDESVVDDSQLPKDRFSAERLKGVDSTLKIQPAELGDSAMYLCASTASPNNEQFFGPGTRLTVL.

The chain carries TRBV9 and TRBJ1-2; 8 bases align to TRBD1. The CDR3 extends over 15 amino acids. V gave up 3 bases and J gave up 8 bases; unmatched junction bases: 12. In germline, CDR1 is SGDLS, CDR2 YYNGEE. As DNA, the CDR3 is TGTGCCAGCAGCGCTTTGACAGGGGCCGCGGAGGGCTACACCTTC. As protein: CASSALTGAAEGYTF. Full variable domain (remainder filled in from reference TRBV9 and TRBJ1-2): DSGVTQTPKHLITATGQRVTLRCSPRSGDLSVYWYQQSLDQGLQFLIQYYNGEERAKGNILERFSAQQFPDLHSELNLSSLELGDSALYFCASSALTGAAEGYTFGSGTRLTVV.

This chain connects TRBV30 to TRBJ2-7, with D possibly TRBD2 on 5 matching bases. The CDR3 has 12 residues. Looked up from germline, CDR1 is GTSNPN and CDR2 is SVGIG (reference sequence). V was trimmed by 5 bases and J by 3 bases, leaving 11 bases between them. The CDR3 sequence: CAWRRDYYEQYF. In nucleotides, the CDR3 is TGTGCCTGGCGTCGGGATTACTACGAGCAGTACTTC.